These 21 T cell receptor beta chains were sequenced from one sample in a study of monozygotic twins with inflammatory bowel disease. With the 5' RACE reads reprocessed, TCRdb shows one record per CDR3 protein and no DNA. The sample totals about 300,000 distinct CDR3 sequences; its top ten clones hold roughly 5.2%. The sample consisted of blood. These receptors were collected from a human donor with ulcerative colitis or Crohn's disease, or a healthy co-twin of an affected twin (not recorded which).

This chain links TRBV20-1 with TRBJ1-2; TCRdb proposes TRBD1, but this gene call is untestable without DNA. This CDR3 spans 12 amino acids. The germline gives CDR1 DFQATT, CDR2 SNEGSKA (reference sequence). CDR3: CSAPQGDYGYTF.

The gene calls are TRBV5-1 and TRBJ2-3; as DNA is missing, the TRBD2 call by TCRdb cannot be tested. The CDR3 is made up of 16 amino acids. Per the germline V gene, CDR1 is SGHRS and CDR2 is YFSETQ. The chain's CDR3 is CASRRGSGTGTDTQYF.

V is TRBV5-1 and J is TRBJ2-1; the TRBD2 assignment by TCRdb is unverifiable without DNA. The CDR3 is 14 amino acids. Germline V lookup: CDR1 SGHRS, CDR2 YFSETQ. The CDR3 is CASSLEAGYNEQFF.

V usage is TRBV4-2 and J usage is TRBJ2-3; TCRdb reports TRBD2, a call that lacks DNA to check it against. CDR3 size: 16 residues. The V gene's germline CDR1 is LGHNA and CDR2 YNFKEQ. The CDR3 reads CASSQGSGRSTDTQYF.

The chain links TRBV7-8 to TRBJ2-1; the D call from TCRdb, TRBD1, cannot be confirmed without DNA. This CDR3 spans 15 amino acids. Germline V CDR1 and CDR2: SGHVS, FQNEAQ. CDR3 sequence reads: CASSHRDGLYNEQFF.

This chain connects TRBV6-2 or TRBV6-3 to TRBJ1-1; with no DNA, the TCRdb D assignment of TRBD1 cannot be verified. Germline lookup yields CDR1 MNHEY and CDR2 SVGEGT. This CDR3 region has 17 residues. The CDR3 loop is CASSFARGLGTSTEAFF.

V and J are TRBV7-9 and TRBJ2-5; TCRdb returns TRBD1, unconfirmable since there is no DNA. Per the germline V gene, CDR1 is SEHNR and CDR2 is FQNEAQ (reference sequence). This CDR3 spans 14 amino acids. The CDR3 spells CASSTGQGDETQYF.

CDR3 sequence: CASSTTSDTVNTGELFF. The genes are TRBV7-3 and TRBJ2-2; checking the TCRdb D call of TRBD1 is not possible without DNA. The CDR3 loop spans 17 amino acids. CDR1 SGHTA and CDR2 FQGTGA come from the germline V gene.

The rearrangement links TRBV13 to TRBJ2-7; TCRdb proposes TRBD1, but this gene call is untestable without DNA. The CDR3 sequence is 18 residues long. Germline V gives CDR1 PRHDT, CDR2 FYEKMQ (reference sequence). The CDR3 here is CASSLSATGAYSSYEQYF.

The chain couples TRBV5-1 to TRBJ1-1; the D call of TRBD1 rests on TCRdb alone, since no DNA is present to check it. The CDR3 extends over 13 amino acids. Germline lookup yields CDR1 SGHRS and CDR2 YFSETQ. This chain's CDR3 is CASSWTGSTEAFF.

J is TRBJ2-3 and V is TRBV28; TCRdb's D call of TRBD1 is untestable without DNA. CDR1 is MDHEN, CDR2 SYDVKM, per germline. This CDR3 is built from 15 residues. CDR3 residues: CASTFGADYTDTQYF.

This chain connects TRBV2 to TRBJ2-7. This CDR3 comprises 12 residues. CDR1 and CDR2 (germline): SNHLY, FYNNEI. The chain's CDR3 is CASLTGLHEQYF.

This chain's CDR3 is CSAGTPDTQYF. The V call is TRBV20-1, the J call TRBJ2-3; the D call of TRBD1 rests on TCRdb alone, since no DNA is present to check it. The CDR3 covers 11 residues. Germline assignment: CDR1 DFQATT and CDR2 SNEGSKA (reference sequence).

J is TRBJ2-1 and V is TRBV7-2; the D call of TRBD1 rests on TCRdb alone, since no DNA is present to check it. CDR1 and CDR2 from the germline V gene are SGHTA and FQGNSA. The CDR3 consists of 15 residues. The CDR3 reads CASSPWGVRNNEQFF. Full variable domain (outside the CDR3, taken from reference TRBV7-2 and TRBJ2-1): GAGVSQSPSNKVTEKGKDVELRCDPISGHTALYWYRQSLGQGLEFLIYFQGNSAPDKSGLPSDRFSAERTGGSVSTLTIQRTQQEDSAVYLCASSPWGVRNNEQFFGPGTRLTVL.

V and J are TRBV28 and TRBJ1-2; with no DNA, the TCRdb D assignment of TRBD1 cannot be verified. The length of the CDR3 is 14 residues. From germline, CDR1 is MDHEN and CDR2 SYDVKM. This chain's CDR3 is CASSLLLGGWGYTF.

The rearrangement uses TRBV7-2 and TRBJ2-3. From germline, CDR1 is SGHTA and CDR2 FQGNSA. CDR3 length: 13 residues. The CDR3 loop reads CASSFQPTDTQYF.

The CDR3 here is CASSSGTAMSGNTIYF. The chain carries TRBV18 and TRBJ1-3. The CDR3 has 16 residues. The germline V gene has CDR1 KGHSH and CDR2 LQKENI.

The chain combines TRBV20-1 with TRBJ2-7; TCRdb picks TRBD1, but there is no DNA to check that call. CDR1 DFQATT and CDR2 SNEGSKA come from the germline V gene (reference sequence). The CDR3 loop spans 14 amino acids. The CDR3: CSAMGERATYEQYF.

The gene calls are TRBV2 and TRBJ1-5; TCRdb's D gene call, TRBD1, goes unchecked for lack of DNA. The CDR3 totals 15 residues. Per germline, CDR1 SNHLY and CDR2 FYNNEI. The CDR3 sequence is CASSSGQGLYQPQHF.

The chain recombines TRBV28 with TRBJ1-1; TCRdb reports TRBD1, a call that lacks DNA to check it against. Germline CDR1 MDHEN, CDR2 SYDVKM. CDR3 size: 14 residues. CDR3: CASSLRDRDTEAFF.

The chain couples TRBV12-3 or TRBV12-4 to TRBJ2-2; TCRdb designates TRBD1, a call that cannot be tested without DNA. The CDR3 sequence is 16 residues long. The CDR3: CASTLFRDRDTGELFF.